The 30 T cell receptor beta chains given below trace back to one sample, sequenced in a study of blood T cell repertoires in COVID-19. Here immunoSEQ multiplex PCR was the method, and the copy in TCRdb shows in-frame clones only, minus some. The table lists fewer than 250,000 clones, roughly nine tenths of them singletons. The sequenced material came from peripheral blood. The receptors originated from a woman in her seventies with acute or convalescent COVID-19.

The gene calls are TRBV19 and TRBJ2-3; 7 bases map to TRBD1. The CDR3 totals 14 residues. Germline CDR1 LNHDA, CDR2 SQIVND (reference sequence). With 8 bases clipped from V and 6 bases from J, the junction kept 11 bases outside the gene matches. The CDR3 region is CASGGQPPRDTQYF. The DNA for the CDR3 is TGTGCCAGTGGGGGACAGCCCCCAAGGGATACGCAGTATTTT.

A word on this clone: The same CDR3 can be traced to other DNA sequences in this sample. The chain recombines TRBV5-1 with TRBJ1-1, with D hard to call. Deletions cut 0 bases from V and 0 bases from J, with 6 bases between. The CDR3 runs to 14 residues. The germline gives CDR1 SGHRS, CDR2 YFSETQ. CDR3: CASSLAGMNTEAFF. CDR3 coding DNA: TGCGCCAGCAGCTTGGCGGGGATGAACACTGAAGCTTTCTTT.

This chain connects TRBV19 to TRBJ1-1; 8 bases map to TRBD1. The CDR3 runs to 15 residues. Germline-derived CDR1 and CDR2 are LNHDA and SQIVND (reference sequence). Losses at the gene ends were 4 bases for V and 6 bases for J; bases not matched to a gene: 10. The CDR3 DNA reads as TGTGCCAGTAGTACCGGGACAGGCGGTAGCGCTGAAGCTTTCTTT. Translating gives CASSTGTGGSAEAFF.

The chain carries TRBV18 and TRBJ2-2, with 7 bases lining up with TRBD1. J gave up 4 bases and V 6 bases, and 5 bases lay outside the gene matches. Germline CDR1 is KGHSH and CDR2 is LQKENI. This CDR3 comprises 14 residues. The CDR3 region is CASSQGQTTGELFF. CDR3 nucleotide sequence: TGTGCCAGCTCCCAGGGACAGACCACCGGGGAGCTGTTTTTT.

CDR3 DNA sequence: TGCGCCAGCAGCTTCGGCAGGGTGGACACTGAAGCTTTCTTT. It specifies CASSFGRVDTEAFF. The chain has TRBV5-1 and TRBJ1-1; the D gene is possibly TRBD1 (5 bases). The CDR3 extends over 14 amino acids. The germline gives CDR1 SGHRS, CDR2 YFSETQ. The ends were cut back, 2 bases at V and 3 bases at J, with 11 bases in the middle.

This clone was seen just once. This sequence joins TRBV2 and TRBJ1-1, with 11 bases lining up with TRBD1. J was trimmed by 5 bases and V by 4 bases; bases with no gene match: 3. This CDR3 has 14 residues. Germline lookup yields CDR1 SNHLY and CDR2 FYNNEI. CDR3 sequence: CASSGDRGTTEAFF. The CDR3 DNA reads TGTGCCAGCAGTGGGGACAGGGGGACTACTGAAGCTTTCTTT.

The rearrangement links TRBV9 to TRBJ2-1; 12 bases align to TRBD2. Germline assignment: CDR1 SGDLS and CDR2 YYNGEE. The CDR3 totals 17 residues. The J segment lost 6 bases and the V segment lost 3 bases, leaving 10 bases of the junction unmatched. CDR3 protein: CASSASTSGGRGNEQFF. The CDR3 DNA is TGTGCCAGCAGCGCCTCGACTAGCGGGGGCCGAGGCAATGAGCAGTTCTTC.

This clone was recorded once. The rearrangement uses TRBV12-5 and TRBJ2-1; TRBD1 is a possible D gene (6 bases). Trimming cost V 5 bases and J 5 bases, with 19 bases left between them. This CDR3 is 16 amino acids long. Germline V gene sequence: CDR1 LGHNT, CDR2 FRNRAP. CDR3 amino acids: CASGPPGQGLNNEQFF. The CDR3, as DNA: TGTGCTAGTGGTCCCCCGGGTCAGGGGCTTAACAATGAGCAGTTCTTC. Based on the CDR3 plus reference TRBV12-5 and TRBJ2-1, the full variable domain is DARVTQTPRHKVTEMGQEVTMRCQPILGHNTVFWYRQTMMQGLELLAYFRNRAPLDDSGMPKDRFSAEMPDATLATLKIQPSEPRDSAVYFCASGPPGQGLNNEQFFGPGTRLTVL.

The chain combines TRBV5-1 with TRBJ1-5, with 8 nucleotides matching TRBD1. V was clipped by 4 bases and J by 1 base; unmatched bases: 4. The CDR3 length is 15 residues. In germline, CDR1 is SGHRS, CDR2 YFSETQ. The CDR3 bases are TGCGCCAGCAGCACTGGACAGGGAAGCAATCAGCCCCAGCATTTT. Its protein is CASSTGQGSNQPQHF.

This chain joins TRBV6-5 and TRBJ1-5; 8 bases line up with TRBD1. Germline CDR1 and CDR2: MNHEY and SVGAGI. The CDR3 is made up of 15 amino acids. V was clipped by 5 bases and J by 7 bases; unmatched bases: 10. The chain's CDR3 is CASSSGSGGGQPQHF. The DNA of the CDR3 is TGTGCCAGCAGTAGCGGGTCAGGGGGCGGGCAGCCCCAGCATTTT.

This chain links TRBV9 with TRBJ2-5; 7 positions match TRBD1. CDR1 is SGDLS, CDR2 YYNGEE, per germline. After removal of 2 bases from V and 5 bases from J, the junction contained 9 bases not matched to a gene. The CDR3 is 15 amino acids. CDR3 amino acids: CASSVQTGMGETQYF. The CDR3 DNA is TGTGCCAGCAGCGTTCAGACAGGGATGGGGGAGACCCAGTACTTC. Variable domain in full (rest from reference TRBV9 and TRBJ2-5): DSGVTQTPKHLITATGQRVTLRCSPRSGDLSVYWYQQSLDQGLQFLIQYYNGEERAKGNILERFSAQQFPDLHSELNLSSLELGDSALYFCASSVQTGMGETQYFGPGTRLLVL.

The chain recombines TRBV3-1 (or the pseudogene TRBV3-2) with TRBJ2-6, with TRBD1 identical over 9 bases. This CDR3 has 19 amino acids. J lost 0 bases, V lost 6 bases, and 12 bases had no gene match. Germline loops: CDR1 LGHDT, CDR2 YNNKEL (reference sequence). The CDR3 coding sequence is TGTGCCAGCAGTCCAGTGTCGGGACAGGGAAGCTCTGGGGCCAACGTCCTGACTTTC. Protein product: CASSPVSGQGSSGANVLTF.

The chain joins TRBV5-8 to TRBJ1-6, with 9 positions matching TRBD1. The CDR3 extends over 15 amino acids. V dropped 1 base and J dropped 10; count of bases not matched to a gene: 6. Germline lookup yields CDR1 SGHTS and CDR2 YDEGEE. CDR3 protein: CASSLSGTGLSPLHF. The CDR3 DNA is TGTGCCAGCAGCTTGTCCGGGACAGGGTTGTCACCCCTCCACTTT.

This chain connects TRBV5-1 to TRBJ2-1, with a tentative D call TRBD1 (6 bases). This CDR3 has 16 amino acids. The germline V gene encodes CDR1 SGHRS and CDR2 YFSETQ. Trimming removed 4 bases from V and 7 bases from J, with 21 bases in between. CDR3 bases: TGCGCCAGCAGCCGCAGGGACACAACTTTGGGGAATGAGCAGTTCTTC. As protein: CASSRRDTTLGNEQFF.

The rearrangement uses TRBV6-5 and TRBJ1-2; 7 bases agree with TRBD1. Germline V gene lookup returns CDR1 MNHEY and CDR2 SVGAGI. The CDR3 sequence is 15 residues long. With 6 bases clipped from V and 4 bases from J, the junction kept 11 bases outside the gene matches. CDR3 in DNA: TGTGCCAGCAGACGGGACCGGGACAGATTCTATGGCTACACCTTC. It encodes CASRRDRDRFYGYTF.

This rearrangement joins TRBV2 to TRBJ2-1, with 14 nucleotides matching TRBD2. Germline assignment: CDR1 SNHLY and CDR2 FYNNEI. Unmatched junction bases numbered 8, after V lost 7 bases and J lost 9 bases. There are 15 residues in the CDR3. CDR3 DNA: TGTGCCAGCACCCAGGGACTAGCGGGAGTTGGTGAGCAGTTCTTC. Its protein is CASTQGLAGVGEQFF. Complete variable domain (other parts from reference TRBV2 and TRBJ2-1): EPEVTQTPSHQVTQMGQEVILRCVPISNHLYFYWYRQILGQKVEFLVSFYNNEISEKSEIFDDQFSVERPDGSNFTLKIRSTKLEDSAMYFCASTQGLAGVGEQFFGPGTRLTVL.

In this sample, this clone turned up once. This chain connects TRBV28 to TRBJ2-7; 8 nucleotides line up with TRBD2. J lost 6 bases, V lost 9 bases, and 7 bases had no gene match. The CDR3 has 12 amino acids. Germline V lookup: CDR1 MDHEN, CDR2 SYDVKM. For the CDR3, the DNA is TGTGCCAGTTGGGCGGGAGGCGGCGAGCAGTACTTC. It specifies CASWAGGGEQYF.

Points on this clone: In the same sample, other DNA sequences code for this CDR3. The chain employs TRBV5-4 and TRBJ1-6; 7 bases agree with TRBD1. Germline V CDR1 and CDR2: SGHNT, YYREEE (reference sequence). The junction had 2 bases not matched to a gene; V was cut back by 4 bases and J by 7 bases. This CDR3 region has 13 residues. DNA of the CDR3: TGTGCCAGCAGCCGGGACAGCAATTCACCCCTCCACTTT. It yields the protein CASSRDSNSPLHF. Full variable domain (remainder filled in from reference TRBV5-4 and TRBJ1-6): ETGVTQSPTHLIKTRGQQVTLRCSSQSGHNTVSWYQQALGQGPQFIFQYYREEENGRGNFPPRFSGLQFPNYSSELNVNALELDDSALYLCASSRDSNSPLHFGNGTRLTVT.

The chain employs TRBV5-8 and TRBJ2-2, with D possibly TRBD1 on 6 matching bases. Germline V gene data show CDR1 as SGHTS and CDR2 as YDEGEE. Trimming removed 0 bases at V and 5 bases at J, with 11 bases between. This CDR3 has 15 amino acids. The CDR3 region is CASSLELQGTGELFF. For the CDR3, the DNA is TGTGCCAGCAGCTTGGAATTGCAGGGGACCGGGGAGCTGTTTTTT.

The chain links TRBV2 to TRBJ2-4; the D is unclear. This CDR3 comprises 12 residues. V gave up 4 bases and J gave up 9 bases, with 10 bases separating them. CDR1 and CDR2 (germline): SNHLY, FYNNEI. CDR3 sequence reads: CASSGQMAIQYF. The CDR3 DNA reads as TGTGCCAGCAGTGGACAAATGGCCATTCAGTACTTC.

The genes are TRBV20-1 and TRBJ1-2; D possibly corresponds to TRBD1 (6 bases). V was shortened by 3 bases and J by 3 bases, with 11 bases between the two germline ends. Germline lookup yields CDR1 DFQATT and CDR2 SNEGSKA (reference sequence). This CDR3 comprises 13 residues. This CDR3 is CSASLDSHYGYTF. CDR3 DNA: TGCAGTGCTAGTCTGGACAGCCACTATGGCTACACCTTC.

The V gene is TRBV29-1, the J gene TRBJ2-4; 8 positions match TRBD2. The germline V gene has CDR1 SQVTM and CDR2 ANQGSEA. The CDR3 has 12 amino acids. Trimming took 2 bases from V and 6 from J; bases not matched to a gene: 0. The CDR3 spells CSVETSGNIQYF. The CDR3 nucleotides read TGCAGCGTTGAAACTAGCGGAAACATTCAGTACTTC.

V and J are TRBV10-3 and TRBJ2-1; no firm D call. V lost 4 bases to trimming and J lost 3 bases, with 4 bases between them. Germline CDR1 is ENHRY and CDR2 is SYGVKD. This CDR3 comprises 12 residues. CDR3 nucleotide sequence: TGTGCCATCAGTGGAGTCTACAATGAGCAGTTCTTC. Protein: CAISGVYNEQFF.

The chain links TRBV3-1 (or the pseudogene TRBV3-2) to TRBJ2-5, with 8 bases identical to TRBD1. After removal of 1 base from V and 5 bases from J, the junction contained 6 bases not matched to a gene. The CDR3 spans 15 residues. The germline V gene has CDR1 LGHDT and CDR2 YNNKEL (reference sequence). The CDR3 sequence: CASSQAQGAKETQYF. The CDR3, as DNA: TGTGCCAGCAGCCAAGCCCAGGGGGCGAAGGAGACCCAGTACTTC.

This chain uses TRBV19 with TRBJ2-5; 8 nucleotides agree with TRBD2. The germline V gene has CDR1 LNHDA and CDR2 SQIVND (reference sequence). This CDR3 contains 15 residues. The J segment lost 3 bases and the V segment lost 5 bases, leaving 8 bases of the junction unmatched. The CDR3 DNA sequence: TGTGCCAGTAGTCTTCATACTAGCGGAAAAGAGACCCAGTACTTC. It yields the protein CASSLHTSGKETQYF.

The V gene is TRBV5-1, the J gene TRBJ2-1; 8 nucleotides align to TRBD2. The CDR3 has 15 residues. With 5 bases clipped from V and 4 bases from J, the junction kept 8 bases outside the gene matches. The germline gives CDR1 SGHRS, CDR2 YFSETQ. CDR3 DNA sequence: TGCGCCAGCAGTAAATCGACTAGCGCGTACAATGAGCAGTTCTTC. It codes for CASSKSTSAYNEQFF.

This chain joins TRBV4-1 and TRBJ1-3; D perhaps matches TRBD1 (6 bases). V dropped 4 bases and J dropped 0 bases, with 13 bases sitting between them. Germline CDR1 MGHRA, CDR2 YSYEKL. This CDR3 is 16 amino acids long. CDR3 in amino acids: CASSPTGTYSGNTIYF. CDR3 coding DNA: TGCGCCAGCAGCCCGACCGGGACATACTCTGGAAACACCATATATTTT.

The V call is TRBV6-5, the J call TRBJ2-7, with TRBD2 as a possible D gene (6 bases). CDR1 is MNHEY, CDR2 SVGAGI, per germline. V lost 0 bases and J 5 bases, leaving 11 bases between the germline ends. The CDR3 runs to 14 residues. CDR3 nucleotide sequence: TGTGCCAGCAGTTACTCGGGGAGGACGGACGAGCAGTACTTC. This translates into CASSYSGRTDEQYF.

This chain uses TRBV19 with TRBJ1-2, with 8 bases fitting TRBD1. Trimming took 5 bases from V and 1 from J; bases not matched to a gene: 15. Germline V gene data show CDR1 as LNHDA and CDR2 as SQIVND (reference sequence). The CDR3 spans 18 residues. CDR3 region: CASSPVGFGTGINYGYTF. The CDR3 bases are TGTGCCAGTAGTCCTGTCGGGTTCGGGACAGGAATTAACTATGGCTACACCTTC.

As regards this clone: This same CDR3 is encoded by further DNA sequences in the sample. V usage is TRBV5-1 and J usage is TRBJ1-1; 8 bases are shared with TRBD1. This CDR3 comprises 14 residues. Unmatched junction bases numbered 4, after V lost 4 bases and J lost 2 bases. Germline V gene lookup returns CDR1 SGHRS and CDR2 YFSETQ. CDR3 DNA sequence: TGCGCCAGCAGCACACAGGGGGGTAACACTGAAGCTTTCTTT. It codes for CASSTQGGNTEAFF.